These 22 T cell receptor beta chains came from one sample sequenced in a study of T cell repertoires in cytomegalovirus infection. One entry per CDR3 protein results from TCRdb running MiXCR on the reads. The data hold approximately 500,000 distinct CDR3 sequences, with approximately 17% observed a single time. Material for sequencing was CD8+ T cells from PBMCs. The receptors shown here come from a human donor in good health (CMV status not recorded). Some clones in this sample may be carry-over from other donors' samples.

This clonotype was observed a handful of times. V and J are TRBV11-2 and TRBJ2-5; 11 nucleotides align to TRBD2. Trimming at V came to 5 bases and at J to 5 bases, leaving 7 bases not matched to a gene. Germline V gene lookup returns CDR1 SGHAT and CDR2 FQNNGV. The CDR3 is made up of 15 amino acids. The CDR3 loop reads CASSDSGRARETQYF. CDR3 bases: TGTGCCAGCAGCGATAGCGGGAGGGCCCGGGAGACCCAGTACTTC.

The J gene is TRBJ2-3, the V gene TRBV4-1; 7 positions agree with TRBD1. The CDR3 is 18 residues long. V trimming: 0 bases; J trimming: 7 bases; junction bases outside the gene matches: 16. The V gene's germline CDR1 is MGHRA and CDR2 YSYEKL. CDR3 in amino acids: CASSQEKGDRVLTYTQYF. The CDR3 DNA reads as TGCGCCAGCAGCCAAGAAAAGGGAGACAGGGTCCTTACATATACGCAGTATTTT.

This clonotype has just a few counts. V gene TRBV6-2 or TRBV6-3 combines with J gene TRBJ2-3, with 11 bases aligning to TRBD1. The CDR3 has 14 amino acids. Germline CDR1 is MNHEY and CDR2 is SVGEGT. V trimming: 8 bases; J trimming: 3 bases; junction bases outside the gene matches: 4. CDR3 DNA sequence: TGTGCCAGCGGAAGGGACAGGGGGACAGATACGCAGTATTTT. Translating gives CASGRDRGTDTQYF.

The chain joins TRBV9 to TRBJ1-4; D gene ambiguous. Germline V gives CDR1 SGDLS, CDR2 YYNGEE. Trimming left V 2 bases short and J 8 bases short, with 10 bases between. The CDR3 spans 13 residues. The CDR3 sequence: CASSVAGGEKLFF. The CDR3 DNA is TGTGCCAGCAGCGTTGCCGGAGGGGAAAAACTGTTTTTT.

In its sample, this clonotype was seen a few times. This chain connects TRBV20-1 to TRBJ2-7; D gene unclear. From germline, CDR1 is DFQATT and CDR2 SNEGSKA (reference sequence). The CDR3 spans 14 residues. V gave up 3 bases and J gave up 2 bases, with 14 bases separating them. The CDR3 bases are TGCAGTGCTAGGGGTGGGGTCTACCCCTACGAGCAGTACTTC. This codes for CSARGGVYPYEQYF.

V is TRBV6-6 and J is TRBJ1-5, with D possibly matching TRBD1 (6 bases). The V gene lost 0 bases and the J gene lost 5 bases, with 11 bases spanning the gap. The CDR3 has 15 residues. The germline V gene has CDR1 MNHNY and CDR2 SVGAGI (reference sequence). The CDR3 is CASSYSRDIDQPQHF. CDR3 DNA sequence: TGTGCCAGCAGTTACTCCCGGGACATTGATCAGCCCCAGCATTTT.

This clonotype showed up just a few times. CDR3 bases: TGTGCCAGCAGTGGCAAAGAGACCCAGTACTTC. Its protein product is CASSGKETQYF. The chain joins TRBV28 to TRBJ2-5; D is undetermined. The germline V gene encodes CDR1 MDHEN and CDR2 SYDVKM. V gave up 5 bases and J gave up 3 bases, with 4 bases separating them. The length of the CDR3 is 11 residues.

To note about this clonotype: Given a much more abundant clone one base away, this may be a read error. This chain joins TRBV11-2 and TRBJ1-6, with 7 bases identical to TRBD1. Germline CDR1 SGHAT, CDR2 FQNNGV. This CDR3 has 14 residues. Losses at the gene ends were 4 bases for V and 7 bases for J; bases not matched to a gene: 4. The CDR3 sequence: CASSCDRENSPLHF. The CDR3 DNA sequence: TGTGCCAGCAGCTGCGACAGGGAAAATTCACCCCTCCACTTT.

This clonotype occurred a few times. The chain recombines TRBV18 with TRBJ2-7, with 8 positions matching TRBD2. With V trimmed by 3 bases and J by 1 base, 8 bases remained unmatched. This CDR3 has 16 residues. Looked up from germline, CDR1 is KGHSH and CDR2 is LQKENI. The CDR3 sequence is CASSPDERGPSYEQYF. CDR3 in DNA: TGTGCCAGCTCACCCGACGAGCGGGGGCCGTCCTACGAGCAGTACTTC.

The V gene is TRBV11-1, the J gene TRBJ2-5; 8 bases match TRBD1. Germline V gene lookup returns CDR1 SGHAT and CDR2 FQDESV (reference sequence). The CDR3 totals 18 residues. The V gene end was trimmed by 2 bases and the J gene end by 3 bases; junction bases not matched to a gene: 14. For the CDR3, the DNA is TGTGCCAGCAGCTTATACACCAGGGGGCTAGGTGGAAAAGAGACCCAGTACTTC. It is translated as CASSLYTRGLGGKETQYF. The full variable domain, its missing parts supplied by reference TRBV11-1 and TRBJ2-5, is EAEVAQSPRYKITEKSQAVAFWCDPISGHATLYWYRQILGQGPELLVQFQDESVVDDSQLPKDRFSAERLKGVDSTLKIQPAELGDSAMYLCASSLYTRGLGGKETQYFGPGTRLLVL.

There are many counts of this clonotype. This chain uses TRBV27 with TRBJ1-5; 8 bases match TRBD1. The CDR3 consists of 14 residues. With V trimmed by 8 bases and J by 1 base, 4 bases remained unmatched. CDR1 is MNHEY and CDR2 is SMNVEV in the germline V gene (reference sequence). CDR3 in amino acids: CASANRGSNQPQHF. As DNA, the CDR3 is TGTGCCAGCGCAAACAGGGGGAGCAATCAGCCCCAGCATTTT.

With respect to this clonotype: Possible read error: a much larger clone is one base away. The V gene is TRBV10-3, the J gene TRBJ2-7; D possibly corresponds to TRBD2 (6 bases). This CDR3 contains 14 residues. The V gene's germline CDR1 is ENHRY and CDR2 SYGVKD. The V end was cut by 6 bases, the J end by 2 bases, with 14 bases between. CDR3 DNA: TGTGCCATCAGGCTAGCGATTGCCGCCTACGAGCAGTACTTC. This codes for CAIRLAIAAYEQYF.

At least ten counts were recorded for this clonotype. This rearrangement joins TRBV27 to TRBJ2-7, with 11 bases identical to TRBD2. The length of the CDR3 is 16 residues. In germline, CDR1 is MNHEY, CDR2 SMNVEV (reference sequence). Germline trimming cut 3 bases from V and 4 bases from J; bases unmatched to any gene: 8. The CDR3, as DNA: TGTGCCAGCAGTTTCGGCACTAGCGGGGGACTATACGAGCAGTACTTC. It yields the protein CASSFGTSGGLYEQYF.

This clonotype was found many times. V usage is TRBV7-3 and J usage is TRBJ2-1; either TRBD1 or TRBD2 may supply D (5 bases each). The V gene's germline CDR1 is SGHTA and CDR2 FQGTGA. The V end lost 0 bases, the J end lost 5 bases, and 8 bases lay between the germline ends. The CDR3 contains 14 residues. Written as DNA, the CDR3 is TGTGCCAGCAGCTTAACAACGGGGCACAATGAGCAGTTCTTC. This translates into CASSLTTGHNEQFF.

This clonotype was detected a few times. The V call is TRBV6-8, the J call TRBJ1-6; unclear D gene. The CDR3 has 15 residues. Germline V gives CDR1 MNHGY, CDR2 SAAAGT. Trimming cost V 6 bases and J 9 bases, with 18 bases left between them. The CDR3 spells CASRPDSSYGSPLHF. The DNA for the CDR3 is TGTGCCAGCAGACCGGACTCCTCATACGGTTCACCCCTCCACTTT.

This clonotype was picked up many times. The chain employs TRBV7-6 and TRBJ2-7, with D hard to call. Germline assignment: CDR1 SGHVS and CDR2 FNYEAQ. V lost 1 base, J lost 3 bases, and 7 bases lay in between. The CDR3 runs 13 residues. The chain's CDR3 is CASSLGQIYEQYF. CDR3 coding DNA: TGTGCCAGCAGCTTAGGACAAATCTACGAGCAGTACTTC. The full variable domain, completed using reference TRBV7-6 and TRBJ2-7, is GAGVSQSPRYKVTKRGQDVALRCDPISGHVSLYWYRQALGQGPEFLTYFNYEAQQDKSGLPNDRFSAERPEGSISTLTIQRTEQRDSAMYRCASSLGQIYEQYFGPGTRLTVT.

CDR3 sequence: CASSYSGTGHEQYF. CDR3 coding DNA: TGTGCCAGCAGTTACAGTGGGACAGGCCACGAGCAGTACTTC. The chain combines TRBV6-2 or TRBV6-3 with TRBJ2-7, with 8 bases aligning to TRBD1. Losses at the gene ends were 2 bases for V and 5 bases for J; bases not matched to a gene: 5. Germline values: CDR1 MNHEY, CDR2 SVGEGT. The CDR3 is made up of 14 amino acids.

The sample holds many counts of this clonotype. V is TRBV7-2 and J is TRBJ2-1; D is unresolved. The V gene's germline CDR1 is SGHTA and CDR2 FQGNSA. Trimming shortened V by 1 base and J by 1 base, and 11 bases separated the two germline ends. This CDR3 contains 16 residues. CDR3 sequence: CASSLVSYSSYNEQFF. In nucleotides, the CDR3 is TGTGCCAGCAGCTTAGTTTCATACAGTTCCTACAATGAGCAGTTCTTC.

J is TRBJ1-6 and V is TRBV20-1, with no clear D. Germline V gives CDR1 DFQATT, CDR2 SNEGSKA (reference sequence). V was shortened by 1 base and J by 10 bases, with 17 bases between the two germline ends. This CDR3 is built from 15 residues. The CDR3 DNA is TGCAGTGCTAGAGTACGTCACAGCCTCGGGTCACCCCTCCACTTT. Translation gives CSARVRHSLGSPLHF.

Points on this clonotype: A clone one base away is much larger, so this may be a read error. This rearrangement joins TRBV28 to TRBJ2-3; either TRBD1 or TRBD2 may fit D (7 bases each). Germline values: CDR1 MDHEN, CDR2 SYDVKM. The CDR3 sequence is 16 residues long. CDR3 residues: CASRPRLRGGTDMQYF. CDR3 nucleotide sequence: TGTGCCAGCAGGCCGAGACTCAGGGGGGGCACAGATATGCAGTATTTT.

There are many counts of this clonotype. This chain uses TRBV4-1 with TRBJ1-2; TRBD1 might be the D (5 bases). The CDR3 is 13 amino acids. The germline V and J ends were trimmed by 1 base and 8 bases, with 11 bases remaining between them. In germline, CDR1 is MGHRA, CDR2 YSYEKL. The CDR3 loop reads CASSQGGAGGYTF. CDR3 DNA: TGCGCCAGCAGCCAAGGTGGGGCCGGCGGCTACACCTTC.

V and J are TRBV5-4 and TRBJ2-3; D remains ambiguous. The germline V gene encodes CDR1 SGHNT and CDR2 YYREEE (reference sequence). Trimming pared 1 base from V and 2 bases from J, leaving 8 bases between. There are 14 residues in the CDR3. The CDR3, as DNA: TGTGCCAGCAGCTTGAACAGAGACACAGATACGCAGTATTTT. It is translated as CASSLNRDTDTQYF.